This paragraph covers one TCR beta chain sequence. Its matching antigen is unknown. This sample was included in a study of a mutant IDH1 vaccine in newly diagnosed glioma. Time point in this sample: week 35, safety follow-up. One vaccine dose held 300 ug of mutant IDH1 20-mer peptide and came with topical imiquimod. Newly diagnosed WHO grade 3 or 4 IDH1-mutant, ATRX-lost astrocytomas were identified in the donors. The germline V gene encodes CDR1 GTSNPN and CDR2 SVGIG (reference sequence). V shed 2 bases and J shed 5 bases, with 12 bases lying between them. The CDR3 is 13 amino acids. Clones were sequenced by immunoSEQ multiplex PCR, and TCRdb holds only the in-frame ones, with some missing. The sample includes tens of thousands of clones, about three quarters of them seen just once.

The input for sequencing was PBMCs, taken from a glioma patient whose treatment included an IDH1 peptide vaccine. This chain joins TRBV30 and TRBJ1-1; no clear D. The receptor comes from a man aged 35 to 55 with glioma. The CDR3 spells CAWSRTGRTEAFF. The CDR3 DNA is TGTGCCTGGAGTAGGACGGGTCGTACTGAAGCTTTCTTT.